This TCR beta chain derives from a study of Ad26.COV2.S vaccination and SARS-CoV-2 variants. The sample's treatment: 15 to 20 received Ad26.COV2.S at low or high dose, single or two shots; 5 received placebo; per-sample allocation not given. Day 63 after the first vaccine or placebo injection was the time point for sampling. Repertoires were generated with immunoSEQ multiplex PCR, while TCRdb's copy carries only in-frame clones and drops some. The sample consists of around 300,000 clones, almost 90% of them appearing once. Germline CDR1 is MNHEY and CDR2 is SVGAGI. CDR3 length: 15 amino acids. Trimming took off 6 bases at V and 7 bases at J, with 22 bases between the two ends.

The material sequenced was peripheral blood, taken in a trial of Ad26.COV2.S vaccine versus placebo. V usage is TRBV6-5 and J usage is TRBJ2-7; the D call may be TRBD1 or TRBD2 (6 bases each). The TCR comes from a person aged 18-60 years who received the Ad26.COV2.S COVID-19 vaccine or a placebo. CDR3: CASSPGGYRGYEQYF. The CDR3 nucleotides read TGTGCCAGCAGCCCCGGGGGCTATCGAGGTTATGAGCAGTACTTC.